These 18 T cell receptor beta chains originate from one sample sequenced in a study of CD8 T cells in Susac syndrome. Random hexamers were used to reverse transcribe the RNA input (about 0.5 to 1 ug). In TCRdb, the immunoSEQ multiplex PCR reads were re-called with MiXCR into one record per CDR3 protein. The sample records some 160,000 distinct CDR3 sequences, nearly 97% being singletons. Sequenced material: CD4+ T cells from PBMCs. Every receptor here comes from a human donor with Susac syndrome.

This sequence joins TRBV20-1 and TRBJ2-2; 7 bases line up with TRBD1. The V gene's germline CDR1 is DFQATT and CDR2 SNEGSKA (reference sequence). J gave up 4 bases and V 5 bases, and 7 bases lay outside the gene matches. The CDR3 has 14 residues. In nucleotides, the CDR3 is TGCAGTGCTTTGACAGGGAAAGGCACCGGGGAGCTGTTTTTT. It encodes CSALTGKGTGELFF.

This clonotype was recorded once. This chain links TRBV12-3 or TRBV12-4 with TRBJ1-5, with D hard to call. V shed 6 bases and J shed 4 bases, with 10 bases lying between them. The CDR3 loop spans 13 amino acids. This chain's CDR3 is CASRSTINQPQHF. The CDR3 nucleotides read TGTGCCAGCAGGTCCACGATAAATCAGCCCCAGCATTTT.

This rearrangement joins TRBV25-1 to TRBJ1-2, with a possible D match to TRBD1 (6 bases). Germline V lookup: CDR1 MGHDK, CDR2 SYGVNS. V lost 3 bases and J lost 4, with 12 bases in between. The CDR3 consists of 14 residues. CDR3 bases: TGTGCCAGCAGTGACTTTCAGGGGTCCTATGGCTACACCTTC. Residues: CASSDFQGSYGYTF.

V and J are TRBV20-1 and TRBJ2-5; 7 positions match TRBD1. The V segment lost 1 base and the J segment 4 bases; nucleotides outside the gene matches: 12. The V gene's germline CDR1 is DFQATT and CDR2 SNEGSKA (reference sequence). CDR3 size: 16 residues. The CDR3 nucleotides read TGCAGTGCTAGAGGCCTAAGACAGGGCGGAGGAGAGACCCAGTACTTC. It yields the protein CSARGLRQGGGETQYF.

The table lists this clonotype with a count of one. V gene TRBV20-1 combines with J gene TRBJ1-1; no definite D call. The CDR3 loop spans 12 amino acids. Trimming took 3 bases from V and 7 from J, leaving 12 bases between them. CDR1 is DFQATT, CDR2 SNEGSKA, per germline (reference sequence). CDR3 region: CSASQSSSEAFF. The CDR3 nucleotides read TGCAGTGCTAGTCAGTCCTCCAGTGAAGCTTTCTTT.

The CDR3 loop is CSATWGNNGYTF. Written as DNA, the CDR3 is TGCAGTGCTACATGGGGAAATAATGGCTACACCTTC. The rearrangement uses TRBV20-1 and TRBJ1-2; no reliable D call. Trimming removed 4 bases from V and 6 bases from J, with 12 bases in between. The CDR3 is 12 amino acids. Per the germline V gene, CDR1 is DFQATT and CDR2 is SNEGSKA (reference sequence).

The chain carries TRBV20-1 and TRBJ1-5; 8 nucleotides agree with TRBD1. V lost 0 bases and J lost 7; bases outside the gene matches: 5. This CDR3 is 14 amino acids long. The germline V gene encodes CDR1 DFQATT and CDR2 SNEGSKA (reference sequence). DNA for the CDR3: TGCAGTGCTAGAGAGACAGGGGCGAGGCAGCCCCAGCATTTT. Protein: CSARETGARQPQHF.

J is TRBJ1-1 and V is TRBV19; D is ambiguous. Trimming pared 6 bases from V and 3 bases from J, leaving 11 bases between. There are 13 residues in the CDR3. Germline loops: CDR1 LNHDA, CDR2 SQIVND (reference sequence). This chain's CDR3 is CASRYTLYTEAFF. The CDR3 nucleotides read TGTGCCAGTAGATATACACTATACACTGAAGCTTTCTTT.

The chain carries TRBV12-3 or TRBV12-4 and TRBJ2-5, with D tentatively TRBD1 (6 bases). The CDR3 is 15 amino acids. Trimming took off 6 bases at V and 1 base at J, with 15 bases between the two ends. Here the CDR3 reads CASSLGSDSQETQYF. The CDR3 DNA reads TGTGCCAGCAGCCTGGGGTCGGACAGCCAAGAGACCCAGTACTTC.

V gene TRBV29-1 combines with J gene TRBJ2-1; D is perhaps TRBD2 (6 bases). The germline V and J ends were trimmed by 4 bases and 0 bases, with 7 bases remaining between them. Germline CDR1 is SQVTM and CDR2 is ANQGSEA. The length of the CDR3 is 13 residues. The chain's CDR3 is CSVVGSSYNEQFF. The CDR3 DNA is TGCAGCGTTGTCGGGAGCTCCTACAATGAGCAGTTCTTC.

V and J are TRBV6-4 and TRBJ2-5; 11 bases match TRBD1. V shed 5 bases, J shed 2 bases, and the junction held 4 bases outside the gene matches. Germline V gene lookup returns CDR1 MRHNA and CDR2 SNTAGT. The CDR3 has 15 amino acids. The CDR3, as DNA: TGTGCCAGCAGTTACCGGGACAGGGGGCAAGAGACCCAGTACTTC. Protein product: CASSYRDRGQETQYF.

The rearrangement joins TRBV12-3 or TRBV12-4 to TRBJ2-2, with D perhaps matching TRBD2 (6 bases). The CDR3 has 14 residues. V lost 5 bases and J 6 bases, leaving 13 bases between the germline ends. The DNA for the CDR3 is TGTGCCAGCAGTCAACACGGGAGTCCCGGGGAGCTGTTTTTT. Its protein is CASSQHGSPGELFF.

This chain connects TRBV20-1 to TRBJ1-1; TRBD1 might be the D (5 bases). V lost 6 bases and J lost 5, with 13 bases in between. Germline-derived CDR1 and CDR2 are DFQATT and SNEGSKA (reference sequence). There are 12 residues in the CDR3. CDR3 coding DNA: TGCAGTGCCAAACGCGGGGGGACTGAAGCTTTCTTT. It codes for CSAKRGGTEAFF.

The chain recombines TRBV12-3 or TRBV12-4 with TRBJ1-1; TRBD1 is a possible D gene (5 bases). With 3 bases removed from V and 7 bases from J, the gap between germline ends came to 12 bases. CDR3 length equals 13 residues. CDR3 coding DNA: TGTGCCAGCAGTTTTTGGGGGGAAGATGAAGCTTTCTTT. Protein: CASSFWGEDEAFF.

This chain uses TRBV15 with TRBJ1-2; 10 bases fit TRBD1. Germline V lookup: CDR1 LNHNV, CDR2 YYDKDF (reference sequence). The CDR3 covers 14 residues. Trimming at V came to 1 base and at J to 7 bases, leaving 3 bases not matched to a gene. For the CDR3, the DNA is TGTGCCACCAGCAGAGGACAGGGGGCGGGTGGCTACACCTTC. This sequence encodes CATSRGQGAGGYTF.

A remark on this clonotype: One junction end disagrees with the germline gene, perhaps due to a read error. The V call is TRBV29-1, the J call TRBJ2-1; 8 bases fit TRBD2. This CDR3 region has 11 residues. Germline V lookup: CDR1 SQVTM, CDR2 ANQGSEA. The CDR3, as DNA: TGTACGGGACTAGTCTACAATGAGCAGTTCTTC. The encoded protein is CTGLVYNEQFF.

The rearrangement uses TRBV3-1 and TRBJ1-2, with no clear D. The CDR3 loop spans 13 amino acids. Germline CDR1 and CDR2: LGHDT and YNNKEL (reference sequence). Trimming cost V 1 base and J 8 bases, with 11 bases left between them. CDR3 sequence reads: CASSQVRQGGYTF. Here the CDR3 DNA reads TGTGCCAGCAGCCAAGTACGGCAAGGCGGCTACACCTTC.

This chain connects TRBV15 to TRBJ2-3; either TRBD1 or TRBD2 may fit D (5 bases each). This CDR3 region has 15 residues. Trimming left V 5 bases short and J 2 bases short, with 14 bases between. Germline CDR1 LNHNV, CDR2 YYDKDF (reference sequence). CDR3 nucleotides: TGTGCCACCAGCTACCGGGACCCATTCACAGATACGCAGTATTTT. As protein: CATSYRDPFTDTQYF.